The source of this T cell receptor beta chain is a study of OX40 agonist ivuxolimab in advanced cancers. Study information: Patients were treated with intravenous ivuxolimab, dosed at 0.01 to 10 mg/kg and infused every 2 weeks. Earlier treatment with anti-PD-1, anti-PD-L1 or anti-CTLA-4 was permitted, and over 35% had received some. Study-wide results and caveats: Some nonresponders also had low normalized T-cell clonal expansion. The mean number of expanded clones was higher in CD8+ T cells than in CD4+.

Details on this clone: Its antigen is undetermined.

Sequencing was performed with immunoSEQ multiplex PCR; in TCRdb, only in-frame clones are kept and a portion is missing. Here the sample spans tens of thousands of clones, around three quarters being singletons. This sequence was found in an adult with an advanced solid tumor such as melanoma, head and neck, liver or kidney cancer. Source: CD4+ or CD8+ T cells sorted from blood, taken in a trial of the OX40 agonist ivuxolimab.

As DNA, the CDR3 is TGTGCCAGCAGCTTGGGAGGGACAAGAAACACCGGGGAGCTGTTTTTT. The encoded protein is CASSLGGTRNTGELFF. J is TRBJ2-2 and V is TRBV7-9, with D possibly matching TRBD2 (7 bases). The germline gives CDR1 SEHNR, CDR2 FQNEAQ (reference sequence). The CDR3 covers 16 residues. With 3 bases removed from V and 2 bases from J, the gap between germline ends came to 13 bases.